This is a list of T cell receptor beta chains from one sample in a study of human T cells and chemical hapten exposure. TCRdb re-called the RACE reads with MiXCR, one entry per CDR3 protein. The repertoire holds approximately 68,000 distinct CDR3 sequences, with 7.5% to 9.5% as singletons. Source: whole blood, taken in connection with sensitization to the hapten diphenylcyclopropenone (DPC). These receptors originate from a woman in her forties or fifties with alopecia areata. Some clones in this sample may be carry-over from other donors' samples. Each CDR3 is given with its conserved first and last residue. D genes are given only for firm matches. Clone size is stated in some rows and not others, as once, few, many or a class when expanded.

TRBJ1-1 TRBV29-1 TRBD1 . TGCAGCGTACACAGACAGGGTAGAGACACTGAAGCTTTCTTT CSVHRQGRDTEAFF
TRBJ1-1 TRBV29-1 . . TGCAGCGTTGCCCGGGGGTTGGGCGACACTGAAGCTTTCTTT CSVARGLGDTEAFF
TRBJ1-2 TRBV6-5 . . TGTGCCAGCAGTTTGGACTGGGGCTATGGCTACACCTTC CASSLDWGYGYTF
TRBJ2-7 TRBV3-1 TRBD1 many TGTGCCAGCAGCTCCCGGGACAGGGCCCCCTACGAGCAGTACTTC CASSSRDRAPYEQYF
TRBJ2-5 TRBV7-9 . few TGTGCCAGCAGCTTAGGAAAGGGGGTTCGGCAAGAGACCCAGTACTTC CASSLGKGVRQETQYF
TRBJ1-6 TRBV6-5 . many TGTGCCAGCAGTAGAGACACCCTGAGTTCACCCCTCCACTTT CASSRDTLSSPLHF
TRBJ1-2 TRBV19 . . TGTGCCAGTAGCCGTGGAAATGGCTACACCTTC CASSRGNGYTF
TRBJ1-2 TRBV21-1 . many TGTGCCAGCAGCAAGGTAGAAGAGGGTCCCAACTATGGCTACACCTTC CASSKVEEGPNYGYTF
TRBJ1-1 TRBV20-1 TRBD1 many TGCAGTGCTAGAGATTTACAGGGGGCCGTTGGAGCTTTCTTT CSARDLQGAVGAFF
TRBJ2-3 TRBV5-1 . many TGCGCCAGCAGCTTGGGGGGCAGCCTATTCACAGATACGCAGTATTTT CASSLGGSLFTDTQYF
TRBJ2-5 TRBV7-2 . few TGTGCCAGCAACCCGAGGGAGTACCAAGAGACCCAGTACTTC CASNPREYQETQYF
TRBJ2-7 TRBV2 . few TGTGCCAGCAGTTTCCCGGACACTTCCTACGAGCAGTACTTC CASSFPDTSYEQYF
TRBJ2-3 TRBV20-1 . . TGCAGTGCTTACTGGGGGGCAGATACGCAGTATTTT CSAYWGADTQYF
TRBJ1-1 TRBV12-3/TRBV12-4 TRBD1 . TGTGCCAGCAGAGACCCGGGACAGTCGTTCTTT CASRDPGQSFF
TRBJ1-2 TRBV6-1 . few TGTGCCAGCAGTGAAGGTCGGACAGACCTCTATGGCTACACCTTC CASSEGRTDLYGYTF
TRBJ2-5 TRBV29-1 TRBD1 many TGCAGCGTTCGGACAGGGGGCCAAGAGACCCAGTACTTC CSVRTGGQETQYF
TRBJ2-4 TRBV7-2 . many TGTGCCAGCAGCTTAGCGCTTGGGGGTATCGGCAAAAACATTCAGTACTTC CASSLALGGIGKNIQYF
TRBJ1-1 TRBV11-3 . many TGTGCCAGCAGTCGAAGCCTTAACACTGAAGCTTTCTTT CASSRSLNTEAFF
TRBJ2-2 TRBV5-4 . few TGTGCCAGCAGCTTGGCCCAGCGGAGGAACACCGGGGAGCTGTTTTTT CASSLAQRRNTGELFF
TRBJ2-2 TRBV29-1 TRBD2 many TGCAGCGTTGGGGGACTAGCGGGGAACACCGGGGAGCTGTTTTTT CSVGGLAGNTGELFF
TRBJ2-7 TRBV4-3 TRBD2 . TGCGCCAGCAGCCAAGATGAGCGGGAGGGTGCCTACGAGCAGTACTTC CASSQDEREGAYEQYF
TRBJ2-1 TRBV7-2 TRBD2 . TGTGCCAGCAGCTTAGACCGCGCGGGGGGGTACAATGAGCAGTTCTTC CASSLDRAGGYNEQFF
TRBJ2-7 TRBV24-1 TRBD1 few TGTGCCACCAGTGACGCCGACAGGGCCTCCTACGAGCAGTACTTC CATSDADRASYEQYF
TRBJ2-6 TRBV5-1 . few TGCGCCAGCAGATCTTTCTCTGGGGCCAACGTCCTGACTTTC CASRSFSGANVLTF
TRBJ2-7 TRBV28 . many TGTGCCAGCACCTTGGGTGGCAGAACCTACGAGCAGTACTTC CASTLGGRTYEQYF
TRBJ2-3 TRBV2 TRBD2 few TGTGCCAGCAGTGAGGTTAGCGGGACCATGGTAGATACGCAGTATTTT CASSEVSGTMVDTQYF
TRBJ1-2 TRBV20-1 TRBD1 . TGCAGTGCTAGAGACCAGGGGGAGGGCGGCTACACCTTC CSARDQGEGGYTF
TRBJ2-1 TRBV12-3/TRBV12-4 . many TGTGCCAGCATGGAGCGCGGACGAAACAATGAGCAGTTCTTC CASMERGRNNEQFF
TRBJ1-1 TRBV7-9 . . TGTGCCAGCAGCGGCCCGAGCCTGAACACTGAAGCTTTCTTT CASSGPSLNTEAFF
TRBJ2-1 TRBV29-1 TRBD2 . TGCAGCGTTCCCCAGGCTAGCGGTCCCCAGGGGTTCTTC CSVPQASGPQGFF
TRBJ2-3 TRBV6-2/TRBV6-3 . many TGTGCCAGCACTCCACGGACCCGTAGCACAGATACGCAGTATTTT CASTPRTRSTDTQYF
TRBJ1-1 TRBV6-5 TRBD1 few TGTGCCAGCAGACACACCCACAGGGGATTGGGCACTGAAGCTTTCTTT CASRHTHRGLGTEAFF
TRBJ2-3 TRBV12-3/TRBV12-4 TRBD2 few TGTGCCAGCAAGTCGGGGGGGCAAGATACGCAGTATTTT CASKSGGQDTQYF
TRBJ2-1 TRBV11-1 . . TGTGCCAGCAGCTTAGGCGGGACCGCGTTCAATGAGCAGTTCTTC CASSLGGTAFNEQFF
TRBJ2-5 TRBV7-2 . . TGTGCCAGCATCGACGGGGCTCAAGAGACCCAGTACTTC CASIDGAQETQYF
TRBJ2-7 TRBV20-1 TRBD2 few TGCAGTGCTAGAGATACAGGGGGAACTAGCGGGACTAGCTCCTACGAGCAGTACTTC CSARDTGGTSGTSSYEQYF
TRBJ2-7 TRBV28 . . TGTGCCAGCAGTTGGGACTCCTACGAGCAGTACTTC CASSWDSYEQYF
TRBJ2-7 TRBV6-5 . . TGTGCCAGCAGTCTAGGTCTAAGAGCCTACGAGCAGTACTTC CASSLGLRAYEQYF
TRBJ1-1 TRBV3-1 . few TGTGCCAGCAGCCAAACCCAGGGCACTGAAGCTTTCTTT CASSQTQGTEAFF
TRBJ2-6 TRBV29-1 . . TGCAGCGTCGCGACAGCATCTGGGGCCAACGTCCTGACTTTC CSVATASGANVLTF
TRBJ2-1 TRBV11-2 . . TGTGCCAGCAGCTTAGGCCCAACCAAAGCAGAGCAGTTCTTC CASSLGPTKAEQFF
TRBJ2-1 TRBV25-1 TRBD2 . TGTGCCAGCAGTGCAGTCCCCTACCATCGGGCTAGCGGGACTCTCTCCTACAATGAGCAGTTCTTC CASSAVPYHRASGTLSYNEQFF
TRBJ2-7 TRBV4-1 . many TGCGCCAGCAGCCAAGATGCAGTTCGGTACGAGCAGTACTTC CASSQDAVRYEQYF
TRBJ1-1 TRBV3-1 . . TGTGCCAGCAGTTCTCCGGGACGACGGACTGAAGCTTTCTTT CASSSPGRRTEAFF
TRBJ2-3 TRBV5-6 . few TGTGCCAGCAGCGGGGGGGACAGCCTCACAGATACGCAGTATTTT CASSGGDSLTDTQYF
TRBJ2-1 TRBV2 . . TGTGCCAGCAGTGAAATCAGTGGCCCCTCCCATGAGCAGTTCTTC CASSEISGPSHEQFF
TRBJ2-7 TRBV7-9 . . TGTGCCAGCAGCTTAGTTATCGAGGAGCAGTACTTC CASSLVIEEQYF
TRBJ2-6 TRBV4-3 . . TGCGCCAGCAGCCGAGACTGGGGCTCTGGGGCCAACGTCCTGACTTTC CASSRDWGSGANVLTF
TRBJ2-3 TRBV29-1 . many TGCAGCGCTAAAGGGGGGGGCACAGATACGCAGTATTTT CSAKGGGTDTQYF
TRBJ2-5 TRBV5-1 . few TGCGCCAGCAGCCAAGGGTCTGTGGAGACCCAGTACTTC CASSQGSVETQYF
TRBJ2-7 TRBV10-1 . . TGCGCCAGCAGTGGATCCGGGAAAAATTACGAGCAGTACTTC CASSGSGKNYEQYF
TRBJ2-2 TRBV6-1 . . TGTGCCAGCATTTATACAGACCTCGGGGAGCTGTTTTTT CASIYTDLGELFF
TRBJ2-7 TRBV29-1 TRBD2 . TGCAGCGCTATGGGACTAGCGGGAAATTCCTACGAGCAGTACTTC CSAMGLAGNSYEQYF
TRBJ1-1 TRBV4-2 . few TGTGCCAGCAGCCACGTTGGCCTAATGAACACTGAAGCTTTCTTT CASSHVGLMNTEAFF
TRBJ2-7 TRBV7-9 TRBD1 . TGTGCCAGCAGCTACGACAGGGAACCTACCTACGAGCAGTACTTC CASSYDREPTYEQYF
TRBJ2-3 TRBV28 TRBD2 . TGTGCCAGCCTAGCGGGGGATACGCAGTATTTT CASLAGDTQYF
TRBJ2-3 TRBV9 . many TGTGCCAGCAGCCTAGACTCGGCTAGCACAGATACGCAGTATTTT CASSLDSASTDTQYF
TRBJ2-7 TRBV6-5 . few TGTGCCAGCACCTCATGGGACTCCCCCGAGCAGTACTTC CASTSWDSPEQYF
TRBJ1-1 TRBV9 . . TGTGCCAGCAGCGTAAACCCAGGAGGGCAGGAGAACACTGAAGCTTTCTTT CASSVNPGGQENTEAFF
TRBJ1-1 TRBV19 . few TGTGCCAGTAGTACCCCCACGGAGGCTTTCTTT CASSTPTEAFF